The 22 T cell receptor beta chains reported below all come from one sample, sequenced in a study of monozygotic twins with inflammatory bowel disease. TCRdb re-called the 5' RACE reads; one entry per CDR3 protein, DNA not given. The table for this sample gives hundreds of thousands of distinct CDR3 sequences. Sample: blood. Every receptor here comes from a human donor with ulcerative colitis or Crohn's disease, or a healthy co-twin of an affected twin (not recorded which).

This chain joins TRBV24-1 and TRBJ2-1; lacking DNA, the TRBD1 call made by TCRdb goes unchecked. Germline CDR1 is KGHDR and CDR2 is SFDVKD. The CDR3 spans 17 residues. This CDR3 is CATSDVTGTLLENEQFF.

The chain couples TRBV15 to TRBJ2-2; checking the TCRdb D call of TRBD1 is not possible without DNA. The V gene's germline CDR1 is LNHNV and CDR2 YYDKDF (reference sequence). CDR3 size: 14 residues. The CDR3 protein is CATSRGTPTGELFF.

The CDR3 sequence is CASSLRQAAGELFF. The V gene is TRBV28, the J gene TRBJ2-2; TCRdb's assignment of TRBD1 cannot be checked, as there is no DNA. Germline CDR1 and CDR2: MDHEN and SYDVKM. CDR3 length equals 14 residues.

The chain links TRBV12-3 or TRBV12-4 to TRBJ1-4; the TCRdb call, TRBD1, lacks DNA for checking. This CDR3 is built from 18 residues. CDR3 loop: CASSSWTVRIGANEKLFF.

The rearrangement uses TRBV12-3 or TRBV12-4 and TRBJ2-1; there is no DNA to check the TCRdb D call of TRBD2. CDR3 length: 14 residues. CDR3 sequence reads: CASRGGASVNEQFF.

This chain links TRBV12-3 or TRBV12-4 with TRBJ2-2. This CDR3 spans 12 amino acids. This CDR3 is CASSFIARELFF.

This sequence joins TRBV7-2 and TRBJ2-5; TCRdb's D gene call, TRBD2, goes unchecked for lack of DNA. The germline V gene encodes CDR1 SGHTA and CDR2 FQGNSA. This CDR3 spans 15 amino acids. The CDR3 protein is CASSFLALYQETQYF.

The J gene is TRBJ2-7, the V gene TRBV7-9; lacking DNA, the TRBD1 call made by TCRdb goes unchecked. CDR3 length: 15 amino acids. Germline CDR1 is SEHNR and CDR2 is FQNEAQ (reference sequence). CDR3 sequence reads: CASSSEGQGVYEQYF. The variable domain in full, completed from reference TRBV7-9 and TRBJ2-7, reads DTGVSQNPRHKITKRGQNVTFRCDPISEHNRLYWYRQTLGQGPEFLTYFQNEAQLEKSRLLSDRFSAERPKGSFSTLEIQRTEQGDSAMYLCASSSEGQGVYEQYFGPGTRLTVT.

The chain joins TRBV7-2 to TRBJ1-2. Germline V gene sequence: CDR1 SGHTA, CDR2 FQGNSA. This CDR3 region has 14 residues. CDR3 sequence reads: CASSLGYKVHGYTF.

The CDR3 reads CASSLVGGTSSYEQYF. The V gene is TRBV5-1, the J gene TRBJ2-7; absent DNA, TCRdb's TRBD1 call cannot be checked. The germline V gene has CDR1 SGHRS and CDR2 YFSETQ. This CDR3 contains 16 residues.

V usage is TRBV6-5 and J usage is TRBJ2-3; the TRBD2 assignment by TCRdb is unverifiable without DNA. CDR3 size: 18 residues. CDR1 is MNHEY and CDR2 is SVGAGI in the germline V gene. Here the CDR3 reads CASSYLAGGRGGTDTQYF.

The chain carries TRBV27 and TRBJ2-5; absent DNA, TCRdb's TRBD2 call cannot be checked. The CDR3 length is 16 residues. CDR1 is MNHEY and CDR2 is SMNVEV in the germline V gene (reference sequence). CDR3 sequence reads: CASHGASGKGQETQYF.

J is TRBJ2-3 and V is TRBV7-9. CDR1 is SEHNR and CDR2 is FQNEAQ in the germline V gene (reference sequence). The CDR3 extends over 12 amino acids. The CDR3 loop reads CASSLLVDTQYF.

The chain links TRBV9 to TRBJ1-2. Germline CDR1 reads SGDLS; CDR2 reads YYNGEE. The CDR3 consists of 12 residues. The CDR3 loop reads CASSATNYGYTF.

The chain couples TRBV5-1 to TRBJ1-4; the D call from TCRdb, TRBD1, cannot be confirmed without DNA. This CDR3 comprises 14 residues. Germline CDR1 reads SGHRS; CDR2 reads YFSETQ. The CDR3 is CASSFRGTNEKLFF.

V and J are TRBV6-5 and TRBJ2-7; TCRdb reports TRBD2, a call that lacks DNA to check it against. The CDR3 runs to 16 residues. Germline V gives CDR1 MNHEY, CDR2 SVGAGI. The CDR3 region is CASSYSSGAHSYEQYF.

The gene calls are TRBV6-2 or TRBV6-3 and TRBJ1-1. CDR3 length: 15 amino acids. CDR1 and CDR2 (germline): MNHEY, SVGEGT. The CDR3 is CASSYSSRPNAEAFF.

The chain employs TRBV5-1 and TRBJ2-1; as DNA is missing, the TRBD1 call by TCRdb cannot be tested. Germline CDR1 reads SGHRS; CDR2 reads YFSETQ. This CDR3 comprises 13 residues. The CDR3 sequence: CASSLDTGTGKFF.

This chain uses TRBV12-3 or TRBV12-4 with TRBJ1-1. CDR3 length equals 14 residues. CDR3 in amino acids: CASRLLVGLSEAFF.

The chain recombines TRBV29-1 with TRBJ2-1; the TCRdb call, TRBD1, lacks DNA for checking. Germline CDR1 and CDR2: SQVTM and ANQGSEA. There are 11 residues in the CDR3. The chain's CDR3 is CSVARENEQFF.

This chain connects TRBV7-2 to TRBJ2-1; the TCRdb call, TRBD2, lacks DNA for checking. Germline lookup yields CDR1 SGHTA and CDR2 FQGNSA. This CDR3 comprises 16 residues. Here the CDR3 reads CASSFTGTSGGNEQFF.

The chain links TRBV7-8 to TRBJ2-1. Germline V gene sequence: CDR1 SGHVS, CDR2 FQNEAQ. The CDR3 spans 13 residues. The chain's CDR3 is CASSLAETNEQFF.